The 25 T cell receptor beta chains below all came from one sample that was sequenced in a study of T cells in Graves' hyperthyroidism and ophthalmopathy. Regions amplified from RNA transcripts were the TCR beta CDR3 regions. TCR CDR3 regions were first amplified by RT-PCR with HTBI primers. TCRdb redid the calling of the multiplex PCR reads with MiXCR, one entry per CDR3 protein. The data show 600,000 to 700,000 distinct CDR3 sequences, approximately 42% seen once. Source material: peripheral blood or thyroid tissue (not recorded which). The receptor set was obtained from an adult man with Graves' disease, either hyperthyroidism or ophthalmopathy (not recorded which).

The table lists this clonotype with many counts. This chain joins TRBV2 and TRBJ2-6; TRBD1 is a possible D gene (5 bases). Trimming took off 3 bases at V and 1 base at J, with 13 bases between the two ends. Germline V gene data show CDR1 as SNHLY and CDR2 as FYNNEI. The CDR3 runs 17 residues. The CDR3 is CASSDQGIGSGANVLTF. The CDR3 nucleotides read TGTGCCAGCAGTGATCAGGGTATCGGATCTGGGGCCAACGTCCTGACTTTC.

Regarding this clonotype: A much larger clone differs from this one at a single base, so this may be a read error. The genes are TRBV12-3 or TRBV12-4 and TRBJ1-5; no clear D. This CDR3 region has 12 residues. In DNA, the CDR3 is TGTGCCAGCAATTTAGCGATTCAGCCCCAGCATTTT. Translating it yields CASNLAIQPQHF.

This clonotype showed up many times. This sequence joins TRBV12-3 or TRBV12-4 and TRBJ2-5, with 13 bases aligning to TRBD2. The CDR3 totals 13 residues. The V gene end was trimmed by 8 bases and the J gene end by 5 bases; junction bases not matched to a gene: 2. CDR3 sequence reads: CASGTSGKETQYF. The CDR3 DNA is TGTGCCAGCGGGACTAGCGGGAAGGAGACCCAGTACTTC.

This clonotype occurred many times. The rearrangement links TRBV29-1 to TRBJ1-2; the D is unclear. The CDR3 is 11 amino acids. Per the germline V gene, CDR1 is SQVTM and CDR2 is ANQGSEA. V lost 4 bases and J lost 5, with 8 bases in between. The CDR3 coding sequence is TGCAGCGTTGCCACTGAGTATGGCTACACCTTC. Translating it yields CSVATEYGYTF.

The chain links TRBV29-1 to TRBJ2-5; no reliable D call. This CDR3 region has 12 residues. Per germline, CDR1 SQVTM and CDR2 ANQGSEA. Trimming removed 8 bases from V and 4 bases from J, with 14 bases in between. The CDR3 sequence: CSSYSVSETQYF. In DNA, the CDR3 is TGCAGCAGTTACTCGGTATCAGAGACCCAGTACTTC.

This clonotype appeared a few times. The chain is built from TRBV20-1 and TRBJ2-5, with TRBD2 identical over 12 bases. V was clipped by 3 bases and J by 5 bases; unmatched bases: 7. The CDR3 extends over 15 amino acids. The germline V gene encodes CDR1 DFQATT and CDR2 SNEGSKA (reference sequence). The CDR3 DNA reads TGCAGTGCTAGTGCTAGCGGGGGGGCTGGGGAGACCCAGTACTTC. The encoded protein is CSASASGGAGETQYF.

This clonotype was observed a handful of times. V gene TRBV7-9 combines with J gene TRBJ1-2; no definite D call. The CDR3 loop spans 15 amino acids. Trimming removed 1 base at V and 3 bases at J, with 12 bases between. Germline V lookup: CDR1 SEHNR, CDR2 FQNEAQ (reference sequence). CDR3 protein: CASSLVSELDYGYTF. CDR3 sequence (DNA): TGTGCCAGCAGCTTAGTTTCGGAATTAGACTATGGCTACACCTTC.

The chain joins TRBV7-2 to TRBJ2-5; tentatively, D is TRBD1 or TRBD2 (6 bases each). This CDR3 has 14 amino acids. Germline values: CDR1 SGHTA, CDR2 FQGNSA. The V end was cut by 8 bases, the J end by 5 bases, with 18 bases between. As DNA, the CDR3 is TGTGCCAGCCTGCGCGGGACAAGCGGGGAGACCCAGTACTTC. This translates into CASLRGTSGETQYF.

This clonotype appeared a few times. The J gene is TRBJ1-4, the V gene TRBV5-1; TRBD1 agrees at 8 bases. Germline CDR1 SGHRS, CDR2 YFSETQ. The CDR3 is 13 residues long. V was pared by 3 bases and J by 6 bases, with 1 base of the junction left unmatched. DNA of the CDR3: TGCGCCAGCAGCTCGGGACAGGATGAAAAACTGTTTTTT. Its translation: CASSSGQDEKLFF.

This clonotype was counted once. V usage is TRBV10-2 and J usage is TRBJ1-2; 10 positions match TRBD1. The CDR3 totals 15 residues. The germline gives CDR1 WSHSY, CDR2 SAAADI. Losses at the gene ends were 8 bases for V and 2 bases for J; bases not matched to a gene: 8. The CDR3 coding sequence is TGCGCCAGCGGTCCCGGGACAGGGGCGAACTATGGCTACACCTTC. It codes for CASGPGTGANYGYTF.

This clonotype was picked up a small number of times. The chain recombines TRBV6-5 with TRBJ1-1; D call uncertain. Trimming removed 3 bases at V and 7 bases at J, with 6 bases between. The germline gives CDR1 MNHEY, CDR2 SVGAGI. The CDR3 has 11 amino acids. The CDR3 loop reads CASSYIGEAFF. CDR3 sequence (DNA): TGTGCCAGCAGTTATATTGGTGAAGCTTTCTTT.

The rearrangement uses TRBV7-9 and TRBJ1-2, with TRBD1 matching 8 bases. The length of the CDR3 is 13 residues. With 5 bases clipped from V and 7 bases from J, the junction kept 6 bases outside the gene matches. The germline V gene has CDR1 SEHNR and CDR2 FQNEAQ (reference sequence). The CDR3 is CASSPPGTGGYTF. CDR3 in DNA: TGTGCCAGCAGCCCTCCGGGGACAGGTGGCTACACCTTC.

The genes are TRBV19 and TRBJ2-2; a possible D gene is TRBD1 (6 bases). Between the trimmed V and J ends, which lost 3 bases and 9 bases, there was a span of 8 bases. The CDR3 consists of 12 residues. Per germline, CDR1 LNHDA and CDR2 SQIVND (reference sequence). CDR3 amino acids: CASSIRDRELFF. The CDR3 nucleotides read TGTGCCAGTAGTATCCGGGACAGGGAGCTGTTTTTT. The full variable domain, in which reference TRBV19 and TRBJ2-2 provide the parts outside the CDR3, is DGGITQSPKYLFRKEGQNVTLSCEQNLNHDAMYWYRQDPGQGLRLIYYSQIVNDFQKGDIAEGYSVSREKKESFPLTVTSAQKNPTAFYLCASSIRDRELFFGEGSRLTVL.

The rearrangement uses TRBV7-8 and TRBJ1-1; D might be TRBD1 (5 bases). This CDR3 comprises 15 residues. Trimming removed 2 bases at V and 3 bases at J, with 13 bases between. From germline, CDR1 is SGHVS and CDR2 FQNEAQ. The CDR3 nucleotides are TGTGCCAGCAGCTTAATTCAGGGACGGTACACTGAAGCTTTCTTT. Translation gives CASSLIQGRYTEAFF.

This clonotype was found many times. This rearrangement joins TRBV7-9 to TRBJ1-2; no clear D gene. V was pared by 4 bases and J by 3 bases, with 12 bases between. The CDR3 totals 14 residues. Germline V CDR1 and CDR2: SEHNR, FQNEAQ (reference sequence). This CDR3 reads CASSSEPEDYGYTF. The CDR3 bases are TGTGCCAGCAGCTCTGAACCAGAGGACTATGGCTACACCTTC.

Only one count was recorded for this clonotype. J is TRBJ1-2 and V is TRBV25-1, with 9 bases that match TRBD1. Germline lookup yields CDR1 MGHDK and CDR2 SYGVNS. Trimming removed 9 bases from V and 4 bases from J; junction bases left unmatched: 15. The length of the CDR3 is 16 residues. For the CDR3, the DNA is TGTGCCAGTAGTATCATTCAAGAGACAGGGGGCTATGGCTACACCTTC. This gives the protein CASSIIQETGGYGYTF.

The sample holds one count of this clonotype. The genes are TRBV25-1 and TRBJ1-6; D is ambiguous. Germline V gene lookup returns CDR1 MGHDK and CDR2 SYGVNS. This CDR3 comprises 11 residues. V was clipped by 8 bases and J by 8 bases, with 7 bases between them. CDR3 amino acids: CASARDSPLHF. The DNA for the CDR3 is TGTGCCAGCGCAAGGGATTCACCCCTCCACTTT.

CDR3 residues: CASSTQGFGYEQYF. The CDR3 nucleotides read TGTGCCAGCAGCACACAGGGGTTCGGGTACGAGCAGTACTTC. This chain links TRBV7-8 with TRBJ2-7, with 7 bases identical to TRBD1. The junction had 8 bases not matched to a gene; V was cut back by 5 bases and J by 4 bases. The CDR3 contains 14 residues. CDR1 is SGHVS and CDR2 is FQNEAQ in the germline V gene.

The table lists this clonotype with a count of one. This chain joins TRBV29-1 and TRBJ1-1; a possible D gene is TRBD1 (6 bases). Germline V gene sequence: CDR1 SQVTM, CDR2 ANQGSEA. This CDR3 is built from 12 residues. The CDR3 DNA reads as TGCAGGCGGGACACGGCCAACACTGAAGCTTTCTTT. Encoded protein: CRRDTANTEAFF.

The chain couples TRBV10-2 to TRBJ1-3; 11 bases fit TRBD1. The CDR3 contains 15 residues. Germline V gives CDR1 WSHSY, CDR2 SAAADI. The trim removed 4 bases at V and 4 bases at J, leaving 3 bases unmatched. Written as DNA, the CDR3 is TGCGCCAGCAGTGGGACAGGGGGCGTCGGAAACACCATATATTTT. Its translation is CASSGTGGVGNTIYF.

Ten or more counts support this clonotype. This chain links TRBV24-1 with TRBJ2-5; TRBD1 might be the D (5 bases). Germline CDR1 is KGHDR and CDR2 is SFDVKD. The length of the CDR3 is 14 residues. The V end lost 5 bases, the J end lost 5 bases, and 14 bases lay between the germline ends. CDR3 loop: CATSVSQGYETQYF. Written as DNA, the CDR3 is TGTGCCACCAGTGTGAGTCAGGGTTATGAGACCCAGTACTTC.

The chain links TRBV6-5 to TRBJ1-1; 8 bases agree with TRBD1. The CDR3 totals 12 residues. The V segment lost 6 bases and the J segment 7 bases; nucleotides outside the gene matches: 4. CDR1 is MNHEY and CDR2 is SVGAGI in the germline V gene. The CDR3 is CASRPGQGEAFF. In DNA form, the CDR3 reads TGTGCCAGCAGACCAGGACAGGGTGAAGCTTTCTTT.

The CDR3 sequence is CSVDPQATEAFF. The CDR3 DNA reads as TGCAGCGTTGACCCCCAGGCGACTGAAGCTTTCTTT. The rearrangement joins TRBV29-1 to TRBJ1-1; D gene unclear. Trimming left V 3 bases short and J 5 bases short, with 10 bases between. CDR3 length equals 12 residues. Germline values: CDR1 SQVTM, CDR2 ANQGSEA.

In DNA form, the CDR3 reads TGTGCCAGCATGACGGGACAGAGTAACACTGAAGCTTTCTTT. Residues: CASMTGQSNTEAFF. V and J are TRBV2 and TRBJ1-1; the match to TRBD1 covers 7 bases. There are 14 residues in the CDR3. J gave up 2 bases and V 7 bases, and 7 bases lay outside the gene matches. The V gene's germline CDR1 is SNHLY and CDR2 FYNNEI.

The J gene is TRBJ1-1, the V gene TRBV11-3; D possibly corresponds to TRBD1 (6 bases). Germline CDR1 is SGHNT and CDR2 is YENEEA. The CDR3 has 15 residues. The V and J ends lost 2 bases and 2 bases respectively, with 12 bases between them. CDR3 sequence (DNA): TGTGCCAGCAGCTTAAACCCAGGGGACAACACTGAAGCTTTCTTT. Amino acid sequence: CASSLNPGDNTEAFF.